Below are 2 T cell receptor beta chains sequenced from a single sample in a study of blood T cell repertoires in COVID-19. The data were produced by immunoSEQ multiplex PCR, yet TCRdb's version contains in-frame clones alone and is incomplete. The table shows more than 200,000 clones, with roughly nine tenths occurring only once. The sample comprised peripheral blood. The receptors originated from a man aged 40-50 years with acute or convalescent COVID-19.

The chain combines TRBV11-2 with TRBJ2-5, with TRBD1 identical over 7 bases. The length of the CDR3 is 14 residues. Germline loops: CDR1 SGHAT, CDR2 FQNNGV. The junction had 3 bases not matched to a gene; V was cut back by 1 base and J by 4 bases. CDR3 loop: CASSLVRGRETQYF. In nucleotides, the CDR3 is TGTGCCAGCAGCTTAGTGAGGGGGCGAGAGACCCAGTACTTC.

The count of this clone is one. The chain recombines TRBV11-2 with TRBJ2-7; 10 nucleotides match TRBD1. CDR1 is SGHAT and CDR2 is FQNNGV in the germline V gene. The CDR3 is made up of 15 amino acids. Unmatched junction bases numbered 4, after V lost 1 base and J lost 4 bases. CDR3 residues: CASSLAGQGGYEQYF. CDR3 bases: TGTGCCAGCAGCTTAGCCGGACAGGGGGGTTACGAGCAGTACTTC.